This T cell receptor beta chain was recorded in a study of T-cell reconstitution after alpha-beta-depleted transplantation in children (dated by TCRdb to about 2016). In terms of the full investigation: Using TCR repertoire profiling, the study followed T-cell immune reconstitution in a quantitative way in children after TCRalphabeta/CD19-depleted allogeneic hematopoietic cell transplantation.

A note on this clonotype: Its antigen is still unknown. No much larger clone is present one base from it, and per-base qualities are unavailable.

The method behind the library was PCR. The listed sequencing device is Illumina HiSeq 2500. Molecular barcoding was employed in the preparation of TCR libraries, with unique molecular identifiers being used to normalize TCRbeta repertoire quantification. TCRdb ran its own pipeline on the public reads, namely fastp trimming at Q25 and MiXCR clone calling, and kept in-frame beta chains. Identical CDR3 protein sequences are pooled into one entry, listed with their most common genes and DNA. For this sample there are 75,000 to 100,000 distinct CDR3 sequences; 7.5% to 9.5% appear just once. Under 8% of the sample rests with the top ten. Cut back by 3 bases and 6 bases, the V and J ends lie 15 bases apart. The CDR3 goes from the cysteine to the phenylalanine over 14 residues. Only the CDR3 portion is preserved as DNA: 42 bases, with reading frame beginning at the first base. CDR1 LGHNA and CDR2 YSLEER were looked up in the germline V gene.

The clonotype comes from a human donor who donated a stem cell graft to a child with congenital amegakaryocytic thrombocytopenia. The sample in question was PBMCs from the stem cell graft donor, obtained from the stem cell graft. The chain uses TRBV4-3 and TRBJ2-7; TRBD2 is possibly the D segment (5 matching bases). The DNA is TGCGCCAGCAGCCAGAGTCGGGAACGGAGCGAGCAGTACTTC. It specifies CASSQSRERSEQYF.